These T cell receptor beta chains were read from a single sample in a study of cytomegalovirus exposure and HLA in healthy donors. TCRdb keeps only in-frame clones here, not all; method: immunoSEQ multiplex PCR. This table has some 70,000 clones, roughly four fifths appearing once. Sequencing was carried out using PBMCs. These receptors came from a man aged 18 to 29 in good health and CMV-seronegative. Each CDR3 is given with its conserved first and last residue. A D gene is named only where the DNA matches it firmly.

j_gene: TRBJ2-7; d_gene: TRBD1; v_gene: TRBV9; CDR3aa: CASSVAGGGEQYF
j_gene: TRBJ1-2; d_gene: -; v_gene: TRBV28; CDR3aa: CASSQRAAGWGYTF
j_gene: TRBJ2-1; d_gene: -; v_gene: TRBV6-5; CDR3aa: CASSYSFSGNEQFF
j_gene: TRBJ1-5; d_gene: TRBD1; v_gene: TRBV4-1; CDR3aa: CASSQYPGTGGGQPQHF
j_gene: TRBJ2-5; d_gene: -; v_gene: TRBV13; CDR3aa: CASSRQGRGETQYF
j_gene: TRBJ2-1; d_gene: -; v_gene: TRBV30; CDR3aa: CAWSVQNSYNEQFF
j_gene: TRBJ1-1; d_gene: -; v_gene: TRBV25-1; CDR3aa: CASSPARGFTEAFF
j_gene: TRBJ2-3; d_gene: -; v_gene: TRBV5-4; CDR3aa: CASSQDVGGGVTDTQYF
j_gene: TRBJ2-1; d_gene: TRBD2; v_gene: TRBV30; CDR3aa: CAWFGGTSGPSSYNEQFF
j_gene: TRBJ2-7; d_gene: TRBD1; v_gene: TRBV5-5; CDR3aa: CASSAPGQGRTYEQYF
j_gene: TRBJ2-3; d_gene: -; v_gene: TRBV5-4; CDR3aa: CASSLGRDQGTQYF
j_gene: TRBJ1-1; d_gene: -; v_gene: TRBV7-9; CDR3aa: CASSESLGANTEAFF
j_gene: TRBJ2-7; d_gene: -; v_gene: TRBV4-3; CDR3aa: CASSQDRWDNYEQYF
j_gene: TRBJ2-1; d_gene: TRBD2; v_gene: TRBV12-5; CDR3aa: CASGLVLGRLSYEQFF
j_gene: TRBJ2-7; d_gene: -; v_gene: TRBV19; CDR3aa: CASSPPGSYEQYF
j_gene: TRBJ1-3; d_gene: -; v_gene: TRBV30; CDR3aa: CGSQGLRGNTIYF
j_gene: TRBJ1-2; d_gene: -; v_gene: TRBV7-8; CDR3aa: CASSLGLGVYGYTF
j_gene: TRBJ1-5; d_gene: TRBD1; v_gene: TRBV9; CDR3aa: CASSAGTANQPQHF
j_gene: TRBJ1-4; d_gene: TRBD1; v_gene: TRBV28; CDR3aa: CASSLTGGRDMKKLFF
j_gene: TRBJ2-2; d_gene: TRBD1; v_gene: TRBV28; CDR3aa: CASSFSRGLTGELFF
j_gene: TRBJ1-5; d_gene: -; v_gene: TRBV28; CDR3aa: CASSLSVLGNQPQHF
j_gene: TRBJ2-3; d_gene: -; v_gene: TRBV19; CDR3aa: CASSPGPATDTQYF
j_gene: TRBJ2-7; d_gene: -; v_gene: TRBV21-1; CDR3aa: CASSNSSGGHCRPYEQYF
j_gene: TRBJ2-2; d_gene: -; v_gene: TRBV7-2; CDR3aa: CASSLARSGELFF
j_gene: TRBJ1-6; d_gene: -; v_gene: TRBV19; CDR3aa: CASSGNSPLHF
j_gene: TRBJ2-2; d_gene: TRBD2; v_gene: TRBV6-1; CDR3aa: CASSELAGDTGELFF
j_gene: TRBJ1-5; d_gene: TRBD1; v_gene: TRBV30; CDR3aa: CAWSGGQGAYQPQHF
j_gene: TRBJ2-7; d_gene: TRBD1; v_gene: TRBV30; CDR3aa: CAWSGTGGEQYF
j_gene: TRBJ1-2; d_gene: -; v_gene: TRBV6-6; CDR3aa: CASSGHGGSGGYTF
j_gene: TRBJ2-5; d_gene: TRBD2; v_gene: TRBV27; CDR3aa: CASSSLAGGPGETQYF
j_gene: TRBJ2-7; d_gene: -; v_gene: TRBV19; CDR3aa: CASSHFGTSREQYF
j_gene: TRBJ1-3; d_gene: -; v_gene: TRBV6-1; CDR3aa: CASSGLTAKGGNTIYF
j_gene: TRBJ2-7; d_gene: -; v_gene: TRBV6-5; CDR3aa: CASSYSGTFQTYEQYF
j_gene: TRBJ1-5; d_gene: TRBD1; v_gene: TRBV27; CDR3aa: CASRTRGGFGQPQHF